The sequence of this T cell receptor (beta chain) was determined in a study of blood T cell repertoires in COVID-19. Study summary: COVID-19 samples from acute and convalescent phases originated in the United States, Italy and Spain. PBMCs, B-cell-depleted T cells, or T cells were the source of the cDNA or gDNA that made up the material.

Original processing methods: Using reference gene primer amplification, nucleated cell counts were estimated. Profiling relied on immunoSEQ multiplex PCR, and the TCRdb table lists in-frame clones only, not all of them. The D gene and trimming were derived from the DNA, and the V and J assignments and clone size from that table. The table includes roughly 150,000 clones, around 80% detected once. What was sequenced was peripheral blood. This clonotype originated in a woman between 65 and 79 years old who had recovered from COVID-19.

The CDR3 reads CAISEPRAGASGELFF. The CDR3 DNA reads as TGTGCCATCAGTGAGCCGAGGGCGGGGGCTTCCGGGGAGCTGTTTTTT. The genes are TRBV10-3 and TRBJ2-2; D is perhaps TRBD2 (7 bases). The CDR3 consists of 16 residues. Germline assignment: CDR1 ENHRY and CDR2 SYGVKD. The V and J ends lost 2 bases and 6 bases respectively, with 16 bases between them.